The 11 T cell receptor beta chains below were found in one sample sequenced in a study of cytomegalovirus exposure and HLA in healthy donors. Clones were read by immunoSEQ multiplex PCR, and TCRdb kept only the in-frame ones, dropping some. The repertoire has 200,000 to 300,000 clones, about 86% of them found once; the top ten carry roughly 1.2%. The sequenced material came from PBMCs. The receptors stem from a woman in her thirties in good health and CMV-seropositive.

The chain uses TRBV19 and TRBJ2-1; D perhaps matches TRBD2 (7 bases). The V end was cut by 7 bases, the J end by 8 bases, with 18 bases between. The CDR3 loop spans 14 amino acids. Germline CDR1 reads LNHDA; CDR2 reads SQIVND (reference sequence). The CDR3 nucleotides are TGTGCCAGTAAATGGCGGGGGCAACGCGATGAGCAGTTCTTC. Translation: CASKWRGQRDEQFF.

This clone was picked up one time. The sample holds other DNA sequences that translate to the same CDR3. The gene calls are TRBV6-5 and TRBJ2-7, with TRBD1 matching over 10 bases. Germline V gene sequence: CDR1 MNHEY, CDR2 SVGAGI. With 5 bases clipped from V and 0 bases from J, the junction kept 1 base outside the gene matches. The CDR3 spans 14 residues. CDR3 DNA: TGTGCCAGCAGTCGGGACAGGGGCTCCTACGAGCAGTACTTC. It codes for CASSRDRGSYEQYF.

The V gene is TRBV7-8, the J gene TRBJ2-1; TRBD2 matches at 9 bases. Germline CDR1 and CDR2: SGHVS and FQNEAQ. Trimming removed 0 bases from V and 6 bases from J; junction bases left unmatched: 12. The CDR3 runs to 18 residues. The CDR3 loop reads CASSLAVSGSVRSNEQFF. CDR3 nucleotide sequence: TGTGCCAGCAGCTTAGCTGTTAGCGGGAGCGTTCGTAGCAATGAGCAGTTCTTC. Drawing the rest from reference TRBV7-8 and TRBJ2-1, the complete variable domain is GAGVSQSPRYKVAKRGQDVALRCDPISGHVSLFWYQQALGQGPEFLTYFQNEAQLDKSGLPSDRFFAERPEGSVSTLKIQRTQQEDSAVYLCASSLAVSGSVRSNEQFFGPGTRLTVL.

The chain is built from TRBV7-6 and TRBJ1-2; possible D gene TRBD1, 6 bases. The germline V gene encodes CDR1 SGHVS and CDR2 FNYEAQ. V shed 1 base and J shed 0 bases, with 12 bases lying between them. The CDR3 is made up of 16 amino acids. The CDR3 sequence is CASSLGGTSSNYGYTF. CDR3 nucleotide sequence: TGTGCCAGCAGCTTAGGGGGGACATCTTCTAACTATGGCTACACCTTC. The full variable domain, rest sourced from reference TRBV7-6 and TRBJ1-2, is GAGVSQSPRYKVTKRGQDVALRCDPISGHVSLYWYRQALGQGPEFLTYFNYEAQQDKSGLPNDRFSAERPEGSISTLTIQRTEQRDSAMYRCASSLGGTSSNYGYTFGSGTRLTVV.

The chain couples TRBV11-3 to TRBJ2-7; 11 bases align to TRBD2. This CDR3 has 18 residues. The ends lost 0 bases at V and 2 bases at J; junction bases unmatched: 9. The germline V gene encodes CDR1 SGHNT and CDR2 YENEEA. The CDR3: CASSLDTPTSGNPYEQYF. CDR3 DNA sequence: TGTGCCAGCAGCTTAGATACCCCGACTAGCGGGAACCCCTACGAGCAGTACTTC.

Written as DNA, the CDR3 is TGTGCCAGCAGTTTTGATCGACTAGCGAGCACAGATACGCAGTATTTT. Protein: CASSFDRLASTDTQYF. The V call is TRBV6-5, the J call TRBJ2-3, with TRBD2 matching 8 bases. The germline V gene encodes CDR1 MNHEY and CDR2 SVGAGI. With V trimmed by 4 bases and J by 0 bases, 6 bases remained unmatched. The CDR3 sequence is 16 residues long.

The chain joins TRBV5-5 to TRBJ2-7, with 10 bases matching TRBD2. V was pared by 4 bases and J by 0 bases, with 7 bases of the junction left unmatched. This CDR3 contains 16 residues. Germline V lookup: CDR1 SGHKS, CDR2 YYEKEE (reference sequence). The CDR3: CASSRNSGRNSYEQYF. The CDR3 DNA sequence: TGTGCCAGCAGCAGAAATAGCGGGAGGAACTCCTACGAGCAGTACTTC. The variable domain in full, completed from reference TRBV5-5 and TRBJ2-7, reads DAGVTQSPTHLIKTRGQQVTLRCSPISGHKSVSWYQQVLGQGPQFIFQYYEKEERGRGNFPDRFSARQFPNYSSELNVNALLLGDSALYLCASSRNSGRNSYEQYFGPGTRLTVT.

This chain links TRBV25-1 with TRBJ1-3, with 7 bases aligning to TRBD1. The junction had 10 bases not matched to a gene; V was cut back by 1 base and J by 4 bases. Germline CDR1 reads MGHDK; CDR2 reads SYGVNS. This CDR3 has 17 amino acids. The CDR3 coding sequence is TGTGCCAGCAGTGAATTGACAGTTCAGGGGGAGGGAAACACCATATATTTT. The encoded protein is CASSELTVQGEGNTIYF.

The chain employs TRBV27 and TRBJ1-1, with 7 bases aligning to TRBD1. CDR1 and CDR2 (germline): MNHEY, SMNVEV (reference sequence). The V gene end was trimmed by 4 bases and the J gene end by 6 bases; junction bases not matched to a gene: 14. This CDR3 comprises 16 residues. CDR3 amino acids: CASSSPMQTGFPEAFF. CDR3 bases: TGTGCCAGCAGTTCCCCGATGCAGACAGGGTTCCCTGAAGCTTTCTTT.

The chain links TRBV18 to TRBJ1-5, with D possibly matching TRBD1 (5 bases). The CDR3 spans 19 residues. The ends were cut back, 2 bases at V and 0 bases at J, with 20 bases in the middle. Germline V gives CDR1 KGHSH, CDR2 LQKENI. CDR3 bases: TGTGCCAGCTCACCAGGGCCCGGGGGAACACCTTATAGCAATCAGCCCCAGCATTTT. It translates to CASSPGPGGTPYSNQPQHF.

The chain joins TRBV6-5 to TRBJ1-1; D unresolved. The germline gives CDR1 MNHEY, CDR2 SVGAGI. Between the trimmed V and J ends, which lost 0 bases and 3 bases, there was a span of 5 bases. The CDR3 extends over 13 amino acids. The CDR3 loop reads CASSYSQYTEAFF. The CDR3 DNA is TGTGCCAGCAGTTACTCCCAATACACTGAAGCTTTCTTT.